This entry concerns a single TCR beta chain. It lacks a known antigen. Qualities for individual bases were not recorded, and no much larger clone is one base off. This entry is derived from a study of identical twins (dated by TCRdb to 2016 to 2018). As for the study more broadly: TCR alpha and beta repertoires from monozygotic twins, unrelated adults of various ages and cord blood were deep-sequenced to test whether fetal clonotypes persist. Replicate twin experiments were performed at different times using different library preparation protocols to rule out contamination.

The research as a whole found: Fewer insertions were carried by abundant cord blood beta clonotypes; a weaker similar trend was observed in young adult naive repertoires, while no such trend was observed in memory repertoires. Compared with coincidental sharing between unrelated individuals, an excess of low generation-probability sequences was observed among out-of-frame TCR alpha sequences shared between twins. The excess sharing between twins in beta out-of-frame sequences was weaker because fewer shared sequences reduced the signal-to-noise ratio. Conclusions relied on cross-sectional statistical analysis, since the same donors could not be followed over many years. Invariant T cells such as MAIT and iNKT could partly confound zero-insertion analyses, although diverse VJ usage argued against such confounding for most clonotypes. Recombination models systematically underestimated out-of-frame TCR alpha sharing in monozygotic twins but agreed with sharing between unrelated individuals.

Here V drops 0 bases and J drops 8 bases, and the junction holds 3 bases not matched to any gene. Reading from cysteine to phenylalanine, the CDR3 counts 13 amino acids. Here the CDR3 DNA is all that survives: 39 bases in frame from base 1. CDR1 and CDR2 are read off the germline V gene as SGHRS and YFSETQ. Libraries were built with 5' RACE. The listed sequencing device is Illumina HiSeq 2000. Template switching introduced a universal primer binding site; the final cDNA contained a unique molecular identifier, enabling accurate counting of TCR cDNA molecules. Specific primers in the conserved constant-segment region were used to synthesize first-strand cDNA for TCR alpha and beta chains. Each cDNA library was double barcoded, with a SMART-Mk sample barcode plus Illumina barcodes, to control for contamination. TruSeq adapter sequences, together with Illumina sample barcodes, were added in two successive PCR steps. The TCR alpha and beta cDNA libraries were sequenced on the Illumina HiSeq platform using custom primers. The published analysis was carried out like this. MiGEC was used to process raw reads and extract unique molecular identifiers, and MiXCR was used to find CDR3 positions. For each individual, recombination models were inferred using an EM algorithm with the repgenHMM and IGoR tools. Shared clonotype analysis was performed with the tcR package in R, normalizing sharing by the product of cloneset sizes. To study raw recombination free of thymic and clonal selection effects, out-of-frame nonproductive sequences were analyzed. Using fastp trimming at Q25 and MiXCR clonotype assembly, TCRdb reanalyzed the public sequencing data and kept in-frame beta chains. Each CDR3 protein appears once, grouped with its most common genes and DNA. TCRdb assigned the V and J calls; the authors' analysis was not used. The sample contains about 450,000 distinct CDR3 sequences, roughly 20% of them found a single time. The biggest ten clones account for less than 15% of the sample.

All donors were healthy Caucasians. Three unrelated non-twin adults were also sequenced: a male aged 18 to 30, a male aged 50 to 60 and a female aged 50 to 60. Using Miltenyi CD45RO+ enrichment and human naive T-cell isolation kits, memory (CD45RO+) and naive T cells were isolated from PBMC. The sample was naive T cells sorted from blood. This specimen's cell subset or site label, per the study, means: cells isolated with a human naive T-cell isolation kit. The receptor was derived from a man between 50 and 59 years old in good health. Recombination connected TRBV5-1 to TRBJ2-7, with 9 bases in between that match TRBD2. The DNA sequence is as follows: TGCGCCAGCAGCTTGGAGGCTAGCGGGAAGCAGTACTTC. Its protein product is CASSLEASGKQYF.